One sample yielded the 29 T cell receptor beta chains listed below, sequenced in a study of tissue T cells after allogeneic stem cell transplantation. TCRdb's copy holds only in-frame clones and misses some; the assay was immunoSEQ multiplex PCR. The sample lists 25,000 to 30,000 clones; about 85% were seen once. This sample comprised blood, obtained before transplantation. These receptors originate from a woman aged 18-50 years who later had graft-versus-host disease after an allogeneic stem cell transplant.

CDR3 sequence reads: CASSLQGSGNTIYF. In nucleotides, the CDR3 is TGTGCCAGCAGCTTACAGGGGTCTGGAAACACCATATATTTT. The rearrangement uses TRBV11-2 and TRBJ1-3, with D maybe TRBD1 (6 bases). CDR1 and CDR2 from the germline V gene are SGHAT and FQNNGV. V gave up 2 bases and J gave up 1 base, with 6 bases separating them. The CDR3 extends over 14 amino acids. The variable domain in full, completed from reference TRBV11-2 and TRBJ1-3, reads EAGVAQSPRYKIIEKRQSVAFWCNPISGHATLYWYQQILGQGPKLLIQFQNNGVVDDSQLPKDRFSAERLKGVDSTLKIQPAKLEDSAVYLCASSLQGSGNTIYFGEGSWLTVV.

The rearrangement joins TRBV9 to TRBJ2-1; D uncertain. The CDR3 spans 14 residues. The germline V gene has CDR1 SGDLS and CDR2 YYNGEE. Trimming took off 3 bases at V and 0 bases at J, with 7 bases between the two ends. This CDR3 reads CASSELSSYNEQFF. The CDR3 nucleotides are TGTGCCAGCAGCGAGCTGAGCTCCTACAATGAGCAGTTCTTC. The full variable domain, its missing parts supplied by reference TRBV9 and TRBJ2-1, is DSGVTQTPKHLITATGQRVTLRCSPRSGDLSVYWYQQSLDQGLQFLIQYYNGEERAKGNILERFSAQQFPDLHSELNLSSLELGDSALYFCASSELSSYNEQFFGPGTRLTVL.

Only a few counts were recorded for this clone. The CDR3 DNA reads as TGTGCCAGTAGCGACAGAAACTATGGCTACACCTTC. Its protein product is CASSDRNYGYTF. The rearrangement links TRBV19 to TRBJ1-2; perhaps TRBD1 as D (5 bases). V lost 6 bases and J lost 2, with 7 bases in between. The germline V gene encodes CDR1 LNHDA and CDR2 SQIVND (reference sequence). This CDR3 region has 12 residues.

The chain joins TRBV19 to TRBJ1-1; D not certain. The CDR3 contains 12 residues. Trimming took off 3 bases at V and 7 bases at J, with 9 bases between the two ends. CDR1 and CDR2 from the germline V gene are LNHDA and SQIVND (reference sequence). The CDR3 here is CASSILGYEAFF. DNA for the CDR3: TGTGCCAGTAGTATTTTAGGCTATGAAGCTTTCTTT.

This sequence joins TRBV29-1 and TRBJ1-2, with D maybe TRBD1 (6 bases). V shed 5 bases and J shed 2 bases, with 15 bases lying between them. Germline-derived CDR1 and CDR2 are SQVTM and ANQGSEA. The CDR3 length is 14 residues. For the CDR3, the DNA is TGCAGCGTTACCCCCGGGACAAACAACTATGGCTACACCTTC. Amino acids: CSVTPGTNNYGYTF.

The chain links TRBV2 to TRBJ1-1, with TRBD1 identical over 7 bases. Germline assignment: CDR1 SNHLY and CDR2 FYNNEI. This CDR3 has 15 amino acids. Trimming cost V 4 bases and J 0 bases; bases outside gene matches: 5. CDR3 sequence: CASSVAGGMNTEAFF. CDR3 bases: TGTGCCAGCAGTGTGGCAGGGGGGATGAACACTGAAGCTTTCTTT. The complete variable domain, with remaining parts taken from reference TRBV2 and TRBJ1-1, reads EPEVTQTPSHQVTQMGQEVILRCVPISNHLYFYWYRQILGQKVEFLVSFYNNEISEKSEIFDDQFSVERPDGSNFTLKIRSTKLEDSAMYFCASSVAGGMNTEAFFGQGTRLTVV.

This rearrangement joins TRBV5-1 to TRBJ2-7; 9 bases are shared with TRBD1. CDR3 length equals 13 residues. Germline V lookup: CDR1 SGHRS, CDR2 YFSETQ. V lost 3 bases and J lost 4; bases outside the gene matches: 2. CDR3 DNA: TGCGCCAGCAGCTGGGGACAGGGTTACGAGCAGTACTTC. Residues: CASSWGQGYEQYF.

This sequence joins TRBV9 and TRBJ2-7, with 10 positions matching TRBD1. Germline-derived CDR1 and CDR2 are SGDLS and YYNGEE. The CDR3 sequence is 15 residues long. V shed 4 bases and J 3 bases; nucleotides not matched to a gene: 7. CDR3: CASSLGQGVGYEQYF. In DNA, the CDR3 is TGTGCCAGCAGCCTCGGACAGGGGGTAGGCTACGAGCAGTACTTC.

This chain connects TRBV24-1 to TRBJ2-1; the D is unclear. V was cut by 3 bases and J by 7 bases, with 6 bases left in between. Germline V gene lookup returns CDR1 KGHDR and CDR2 SFDVKD. CDR3 length equals 12 residues. CDR3 sequence reads: CATSDPANEQFF. The CDR3 DNA reads as TGTGCCACCAGTGATCCCGCAAATGAGCAGTTCTTC.

The V gene is TRBV5-1, the J gene TRBJ1-1; D is uncertain. Per the germline V gene, CDR1 is SGHRS and CDR2 is YFSETQ. The V gene lost 0 bases and the J gene lost 0 bases, with 12 bases spanning the gap. The CDR3 covers 16 residues. Here the CDR3 reads CASSLGYSPMNTEAFF. The CDR3 DNA sequence: TGCGCCAGCAGCTTGGGGTATTCTCCCATGAACACTGAAGCTTTCTTT.

The chain recombines TRBV28 with TRBJ1-2; unclear D gene. Trimming removed 7 bases from V and 2 bases from J, with 14 bases in between. The CDR3 has 14 residues. CDR1 MDHEN and CDR2 SYDVKM come from the germline V gene. CDR3 in amino acids: CASTQSGPNYGYTF. Here the CDR3 DNA reads TGTGCCAGCACCCAATCCGGGCCAAACTATGGCTACACCTTC.

The chain carries TRBV6-5 and TRBJ1-1; D is unclear. This CDR3 region has 16 residues. Germline CDR1 is MNHEY and CDR2 is SVGAGI. Trimming removed 2 bases at V and 5 bases at J, with 18 bases between. The CDR3 is CASSYVAALASTEAFF. The CDR3 nucleotides are TGTGCCAGCAGTTACGTAGCAGCGTTGGCGAGTACTGAAGCTTTCTTT.

The chain couples TRBV5-1 to TRBJ1-2; 7 nucleotides match TRBD1. With V trimmed by 0 bases and J by 7 bases, 6 bases remained unmatched. Germline V CDR1 and CDR2: SGHRS, YFSETQ. CDR3 length equals 14 residues. The CDR3 reads CASSLGEGAAGYTF. The DNA for the CDR3 is TGCGCCAGCAGCTTGGGAGAGGGGGCGGCTGGCTACACCTTC.

The V and J genes are TRBV3-1 (or the pseudogene TRBV3-2) and TRBJ2-5; possibly TRBD2 for D (5 bases). Germline assignment: CDR1 LGHDT and CDR2 YNNKEL (reference sequence). The CDR3 has 12 amino acids. Trimming left V 7 bases short and J 5 bases short, with 11 bases between. Here the CDR3 DNA reads TGTGCCAGCACCCTGGGCGGGGAGACCCAGTACTTC. Protein sequence: CASTLGGETQYF.

J is TRBJ1-6 and V is TRBV28; D is unclear. V was trimmed by 7 bases and J by 9 bases, leaving 16 bases between them. CDR3 size: 14 residues. Germline-derived CDR1 and CDR2 are MDHEN and SYDVKM. The CDR3 loop is CASTRLEASSPLHF. CDR3 coding DNA: TGTGCCAGCACCAGGTTAGAGGCGTCTTCACCCCTCCACTTT.

The V call is TRBV28, the J call TRBJ2-1; a weak D match, TRBD1 (6 bases). The germline V gene has CDR1 MDHEN and CDR2 SYDVKM. Trimming pared 2 bases from V and 9 bases from J, leaving 20 bases between. The CDR3 sequence is 16 residues long. For the CDR3, the DNA is TGTGCCAGCAGTTTACGCTATTCCTACAGGGTCAGTGAGCAGTTCTTC. Its translation: CASSLRYSYRVSEQFF. The variable domain in full, completed from reference TRBV28 and TRBJ2-1, reads DVKVTQSSRYLVKRTGEKVFLECVQDMDHENMFWYRQDPGLGLRLIYFSYDVKMKEKGDIPEGYSVSREKKERFSLILESASTNQTSMYLCASSLRYSYRVSEQFFGPGTRLTVL.

The chain uses TRBV10-3 and TRBJ1-1; no firm D call. The V and J ends lost 1 base and 7 bases respectively, with 7 bases between them. CDR1 ENHRY and CDR2 SYGVKD come from the germline V gene. This CDR3 has 12 amino acids. The CDR3 sequence: CAISEWQDEAFF. In nucleotides, the CDR3 is TGTGCCATCAGTGAGTGGCAGGATGAAGCTTTCTTT.

This clone was counted only a few times. The J gene is TRBJ2-2, the V gene TRBV20-1; D is unresolved. This CDR3 has 13 amino acids. Germline V gene lookup returns CDR1 DFQATT and CDR2 SNEGSKA (reference sequence). The ends were cut back, 3 bases at V and 5 bases at J, with 10 bases in the middle. CDR3 DNA sequence: TGCAGTGCTAGTCATCAGATAACCGGGGAGCTGTTTTTT. It yields the protein CSASHQITGELFF.

This chain links TRBV5-1 with TRBJ2-1; a possible D gene is TRBD2 (6 bases). V lost 4 bases and J lost 5, with 13 bases in between. Germline V gene sequence: CDR1 SGHRS, CDR2 YFSETQ. The CDR3 length is 14 residues. The CDR3 sequence: CASSPRTGDNEQFF. CDR3 coding DNA: TGCGCCAGCAGCCCCCGGACGGGGGACAATGAGCAGTTCTTC.

The J gene is TRBJ2-7, the V gene TRBV30; D may be TRBD2 (5 bases). Germline V gene lookup returns CDR1 GTSNPN and CDR2 SVGIG (reference sequence). Trimming took 2 bases from V and 3 from J, leaving 8 bases between them. The CDR3 is 12 amino acids. The CDR3 loop is CAWSPGNYEQYF. The CDR3 nucleotides read TGTGCCTGGAGTCCGGGGAACTACGAGCAGTACTTC.

The gene calls are TRBV11-2 and TRBJ2-1; 14 positions agree with TRBD2. Looked up from germline, CDR1 is SGHAT and CDR2 is FQNNGV. With 6 bases clipped from V and 7 bases from J, the junction kept 11 bases outside the gene matches. The CDR3 is made up of 17 amino acids. The CDR3 DNA follows: TGTGCCAGCAGGTCCCTCCGACTAGCGGGAGGGCCAAATGAGCAGTTCTTC. Amino acids: CASRSLRLAGGPNEQFF. Full variable domain (rest looked up from reference TRBV11-2 and TRBJ2-1): EAGVAQSPRYKIIEKRQSVAFWCNPISGHATLYWYQQILGQGPKLLIQFQNNGVVDDSQLPKDRFSAERLKGVDSTLKIQPAKLEDSAVYLCASRSLRLAGGPNEQFFGPGTRLTVL.

This clone came up a few times. The chain recombines TRBV4-1 with TRBJ1-2, with 7 bases matching TRBD1. The germline V gene encodes CDR1 MGHRA and CDR2 YSYEKL. Unmatched junction bases numbered 6, after V lost 4 bases and J lost 1 base. This CDR3 has 15 residues. CDR3 residues: CASSLDRIDNYGYTF. The CDR3 coding sequence is TGCGCCAGCAGCCTGGACAGGATAGATAACTATGGCTACACCTTC.

V is TRBV5-4 and J is TRBJ2-7, with D perhaps TRBD1 or TRBD2 (5 bases each). CDR3 size: 14 residues. V dropped 0 bases and J dropped 7 bases, with 14 bases sitting between them. Germline values: CDR1 SGHNT, CDR2 YYREEE (reference sequence). CDR3 nucleotides: TGTGCCAGCAGCTTGGATGGGACCCTTGGTGAGCAGTACTTC. It encodes CASSLDGTLGEQYF.

The gene calls are TRBV2 and TRBJ2-7; 10 bases are a match to TRBD1. The J segment lost 0 bases and the V segment lost 6 bases, leaving 8 bases of the junction unmatched. There are 16 residues in the CDR3. CDR1 is SNHLY, CDR2 FYNNEI, per germline. The CDR3 here is CASRPGQGRGSYEQYF. In DNA form, the CDR3 reads TGTGCCAGCAGACCGGGACAGGGGAGAGGCTCCTACGAGCAGTACTTC.

The chain is built from TRBV27 and TRBJ2-1, with 9 bases identical to TRBD2. The CDR3 runs 16 residues. J gave up 2 bases and V 5 bases, and 7 bases lay outside the gene matches. Germline assignment: CDR1 MNHEY and CDR2 SMNVEV (reference sequence). CDR3 sequence reads: CASSPIGTSPYNEQFF. The CDR3 nucleotides are TGTGCCAGCAGTCCCATAGGGACTAGCCCCTACAATGAGCAGTTCTTC.

In its sample, this clone was seen once. The gene calls are TRBV7-2 and TRBJ1-3; D is uncertain. V lost 4 bases and J 6 bases, leaving 7 bases between the germline ends. Looked up from germline, CDR1 is SGHTA and CDR2 is FQGNSA. The CDR3 sequence is 12 residues long. DNA of the CDR3: TGTGCCAGCAGCTACCAACTAAACACCATATATTTT. Translated, it gives CASSYQLNTIYF.

The chain has TRBV2 and TRBJ2-4; 9 bases align to TRBD2. The V gene end was trimmed by 10 bases and the J gene end by 0 bases; junction bases not matched to a gene: 7. This CDR3 comprises 15 residues. Germline V gives CDR1 SNHLY, CDR2 FYNNEI. The chain's CDR3 is CATSGVGLAKNIQYF. CDR3 nucleotides: TGTGCCACTAGCGGGGTGGGACTAGCCAAAAACATTCAGTACTTC.

CDR3 loop: CASSFTSPYFGYTF. The CDR3, as DNA: TGTGCCAGCAGTTTTACTTCCCCCTACTTCGGCTACACCTTC. The rearrangement joins TRBV27 to TRBJ1-2; no definite D call. The germline V gene has CDR1 MNHEY and CDR2 SMNVEV (reference sequence). Trimming removed 3 bases at V and 8 bases at J, with 16 bases between. CDR3 length: 14 amino acids.

The chain recombines TRBV6-5 with TRBJ1-1; D unclear. In germline, CDR1 is MNHEY, CDR2 SVGAGI. The CDR3 loop spans 10 amino acids. Trimming took 11 bases from V and 6 from J, leaving 10 bases between them. Here the CDR3 DNA reads TGTGCCGCCGGTATCTCTGAAGCTTTCTTT. It encodes CAAGISEAFF.